This T cell receptor beta chain emerged from a study of T-cell memory formation after mild COVID-19. The authors produced TCR alpha and TCR beta cDNA libraries with sample barcodes and UMIs by 5'RACE using constant-segment primers. From the 5' RACE reads, TCRdb called clonotypes with MiXCR, one entry per CDR3 protein. This table has about 190,000 distinct CDR3 sequences, 20% to 25% appearing once. This CDR3 spans 12 amino acids. CDR1 is SEHNR and CDR2 is FQNEAQ in the germline V gene (reference sequence). Trimming removed 6 bases at V and 5 bases at J, with 8 bases between. This sequence was found in an adult woman who had mild COVID-19 (a few samples of this study predate the infection). Cell type and time point are not known. V is TRBV7-9 and J is TRBJ2-1; no clear D. Sequenced input: PBMCs or a T cell subset sorted from them (not recorded which). CDR3 in DNA: TGTGCCAGCAGTCGCGGTGACAATGAGCAGTTCTTC. Encoded protein: CASSRGDNEQFF.